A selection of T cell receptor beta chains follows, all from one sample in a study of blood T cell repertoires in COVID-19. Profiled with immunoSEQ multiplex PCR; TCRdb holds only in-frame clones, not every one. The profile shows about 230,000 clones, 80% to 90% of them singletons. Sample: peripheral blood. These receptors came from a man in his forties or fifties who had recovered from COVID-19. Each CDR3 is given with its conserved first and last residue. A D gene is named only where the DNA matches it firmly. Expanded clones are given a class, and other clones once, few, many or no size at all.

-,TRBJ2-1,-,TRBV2,CASRTRGGTGIIRGDEQFF,TGTGCCAGCAGGACCAGGGGAGGGACTGGAATCATTCGGGGCGATGAGCAGTTCTTC
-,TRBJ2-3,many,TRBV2,CASSDGGTQYF,TGTGCCAGCAGTGATGGAGGTACGCAGTATTTT
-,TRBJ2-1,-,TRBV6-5,CASSYPDLGGEQFF,TGTGCCAGCAGTTACCCCGACTTGGGGGGTGAGCAGTTCTTC
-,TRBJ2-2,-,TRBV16,CASGAQAGGTGELFF,TGTGCCAGCGGAGCCCAAGCAGGGGGGACCGGGGAGCTGTTTTTT
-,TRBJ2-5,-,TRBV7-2,CASSFTDQETQYF,TGTGCCAGCAGCTTCACGGACCAAGAGACCCAGTACTTC
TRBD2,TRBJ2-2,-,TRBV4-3,CASSQDEREDRKNTGELFF,TGCGCCAGCAGCCAAGATGAGCGGGAGGATCGTAAGAACACCGGGGAGCTGTTTTTT
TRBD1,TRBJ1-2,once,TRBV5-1,CASSSRDRGDYGYTF,TGCGCCAGCAGCTCCCGGGACAGGGGGGATTATGGCTACACCTTC
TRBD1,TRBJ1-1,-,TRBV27,CASRRQGFTAFF,TGTGCCAGCAGGAGACAGGGGTTTACAGCTTTCTTT
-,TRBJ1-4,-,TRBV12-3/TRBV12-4,CASGLGREKLFF,TGTGCCAGCGGATTGGGGAGGGAAAAACTGTTTTTT
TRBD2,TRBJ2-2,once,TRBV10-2,CASSQGLAGGELFF,TGCGCCAGCAGTCAAGGACTAGCGGGAGGGGAGCTGTTTTTT
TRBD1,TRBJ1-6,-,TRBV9,CASSPFGQGRDSPLHF,TGTGCCAGCAGCCCATTTGGACAGGGAAGGGATTCACCCCTCCACTTT
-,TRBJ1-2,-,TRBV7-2,CASSQMGGTSYTF,TGTGCCAGCAGCCAAATGGGGGGGACGAGCTACACCTTC
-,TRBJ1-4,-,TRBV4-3,CASSQDTGSREKLFF,TGCGCTAGCAGCCAAGACACAGGGTCCCGTGAAAAACTGTTTTTT
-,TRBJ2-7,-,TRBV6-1,CASSGPRRPYEQYF,TGTGCCAGCAGTGGGCCGCGGCGCCCCTACGAGCAGTACTTC